This TCR beta chain was retrieved from a study of T cells in Graves' hyperthyroidism and ophthalmopathy. Turning to the study itself: Pretreatment peripheral blood was obtained at initial diagnosis.

From RNA transcripts, TCR beta CDR3 regions were amplified. The TCR CDR3 first-round RT-PCR relied on the HTBI primer set. A single record per CDR3 protein comes from TCRdb applying MiXCR to the multiplex PCR reads. The sample lists about 360,000 distinct CDR3 sequences, 15% to 19% occurring once. This TCR was sampled from a woman under 30 with Graves' hyperthyroidism that later progressed to Graves' ophthalmopathy. The sample consisted of blood.

CDR3 loop: CASSVGTVKGGELFF. CDR3 bases: TGTGCCAGCAGCGTGGGGACGGTTAAGGGTGGGGAGCTGTTTTTT. The chain is built from TRBV9 and TRBJ2-2, with D perhaps given as TRBD1 or TRBD2 (5 bases each). From germline, CDR1 is SGDLS and CDR2 YYNGEE. Deletions cut 2 bases from V and 8 bases from J, with 16 bases between. The CDR3 loop spans 15 amino acids.